This T cell receptor beta chain was found in a study of blood T cell repertoires in COVID-19. Study context: The United States, Italy and Spain supplied acute and convalescent COVID-19 samples. From T cells, B-cell-depleted T cells, or PBMCs came the material, which was cDNA or gDNA.

The CDR3 contains 14 residues. With V trimmed by 1 base and J by 6 bases, 0 bases remained unmatched. Germline CDR1 LGHDT, CDR2 YNNKEL (reference sequence). Authors' data handling: Reference gene primer amplification gave nucleated cell count estimates. Only in-frame clones appear in the TCRdb table, and some are missing; sequencing was by immunoSEQ multiplex PCR. V and J calls and clone size are those listed in that table; D and trimming were worked out from the DNA. Among about 370,000 clones listed, about 87% were seen once. Seattle patients were enrolled while actively infected and followed longitudinally.

This chain links TRBV3-1 (or the pseudogene TRBV3-2) with TRBJ2-2, with 9 bases aligning to TRBD2. Sequencing was performed on peripheral blood. This sequence was found in a woman aged 25 to 39 with COVID-19, enrolled during active disease. CDR3 sequence reads: CASSQGTSAGELFF. DNA for the CDR3: TGTGCCAGCAGCCAAGGGACTAGCGCCGGGGAGCTGTTTTTT.